This TCR beta chain was captured in a study of T-cell memory formation after mild COVID-19 (dated by TCRdb to about 2021). About the study as a whole: TCR sequence clusters from the two donors were found to be largely donor specific. T-cell clones expanding and contracting after mild COVID-19 in a couple of donors were tracked by longitudinal TCRalpha and TCRbeta repertoire sequencing. Two young, previously healthy adult volunteers, one female and one male, were included in the cohort. The research as a whole found: SARS-CoV-2 specificity was not confirmed for the second-wave clones peaking on day 37. The study included only a couple of mild cases, and larger cohorts that include severe cases with pre-infection samples were judged to be necessary. Balanced CD4/CD8 phenotypes were observed for clones contracting from day 15 to 85, whereas a bias towards CD4+ was observed for a second wave of clones expanding from day 15 to 37. Contracting CD4+ clones turned up mainly in the CM and EM memory subsets, whereas EMRA was where CD8+ clones were enriched. Some responding clones were found in pre-infection memory, which suggests that pre-existing cross-reactive memory T cells took part in the SARS-CoV-2 response.

From a lookup of the germline V gene (reference sequence), CDR1 and CDR2 are SEHNR and FQNEAQ. Counted from cysteine to phenylalanine, this CDR3 has 13 amino acids. CDR3 DNA only is kept here, 39 bases in frame from base 1. V has 4 bases trimmed and J has 7 bases trimmed; junction bases matching no gene number 5. Regarding this clonotype: What this receptor recognizes is not known. Base qualities are not recorded, but no much larger clone differs from it by a single base.

Ficoll-Paque density gradient centrifugation was the method used to isolate PBMCs. Sequencing took place on an Illumina NovaSeq 6000. Using 5'RACE with constant-segment primers, TCRalpha and TCRbeta cDNA libraries were constructed, with sample barcodes and unique molecular identifiers added in the process. RNA was extracted from every sample with Trizol reagent. Amplification of the libraries took two PCR steps, and the second step added a second sample barcode plus Illumina TruSeq adapters. Sequencing of the libraries was done on an Illumina NovaSeq, producing 2 x 150 bp paired-end reads. The study's processing was this. Demultiplexing of reads and collapsing into UMI-guided consensus sequences were performed with migec v1.2.7. Using mixcr v2.1.11, UMI consensuses were aligned to TRA and TRB V and J templates and then assembled into clonotypes. A clonotype was counted as expanded or contracted only when both edgeR and NoisET called the clonotype significant, with the noise models trained on biological replicates. For edgeR calls, a false discovery rate-adjusted p below 0.01 and a log2 fold-change threshold of 1 were applied. As an exploratory analysis of dynamics, max-normalized trajectories of the 1000 most abundant clonotypes were examined by PCA with hierarchical clustering. The CD4 or CD8 phenotype of responding clones was assigned using the separately sequenced CD4+ and CD8+ repertoires. The public reads were reanalyzed by TCRdb: fastp trimming at Q25, MiXCR alignment, in-frame beta chains only. Rows with a matching CDR3 protein are joined into one entry that keeps the most common DNA and genes. These V and J calls originate from TCRdb's pipeline instead of the authors' own analysis. The sample yields around 200,000 distinct CDR3 sequences; roughly a fifth were counted once. The ten most abundant clones make up more than 20% of the sample.

Recombination joined TRBV7-9 with TRBJ1-1; TRBD1 aligns with 8 central bases. The source is an adult woman who had mild COVID-19 (a few samples of this study predate the infection). The sample titles of this study are shuffled in the database, so cell type and time point are left out; the donor was told from shared clones. The sequenced sample was PBMCs or a T cell subset sorted from them (not recorded which). The base sequence is TGTGCCAGCAGCTCAGGGGGCCTATTTGAAGCTTTCTTT. The resulting protein is CASSSGGLFEAFF.